Below, 9 T cell receptor beta chains from the same sample are listed, as sequenced in a study of T cell repertoires in cytomegalovirus infection. TCRdb redid the calling of the reads with MiXCR, one entry per CDR3 protein. Altogether around 550,000 distinct CDR3 sequences are present, 26% being singletons, with the ten largest covering 13%. The sequencing input was PBMCs. Every receptor here comes from a human donor in good health (CMV status not recorded). Some clones in this sample may be carry-over from other donors' samples.

This clonotype came up a few times. J is TRBJ1-1 and V is TRBV7-2, with 7 bases lining up with TRBD1. The CDR3 is made up of 15 amino acids. Germline loops: CDR1 SGHTA, CDR2 FQGNSA. With V trimmed by 5 bases and J by 7 bases, 13 bases remained unmatched. The CDR3 DNA reads TGTGCCAGCAGCCTAAGACAGGGAGGGTGGGGTGAAGCTTTCTTT. It is translated as CASSLRQGGWGEAFF.

This clonotype was seen only a few times. Mismatch with germline at one junction end may stem from a read error. The chain couples TRBV24-1 to TRBJ2-1, with 7 bases that match TRBD2. Germline CDR1 reads KGHDR; CDR2 reads SFDVKD. There are 15 residues in the CDR3. CDR3 sequence: CATSDLGLGYDEQFF. The CDR3, as DNA: TGTGCCACCAGTGATTTGGGACTAGGCTACGATGAGCAGTTCTTC.

This clonotype was observed a few times. The chain couples TRBV4-3 to TRBJ1-2, with 7 bases lining up with TRBD1. With V trimmed by 3 bases and J by 2 bases, 6 bases remained unmatched. CDR1 is LGHNA and CDR2 is YSLEER in the germline V gene. The CDR3 is 15 residues long. CDR3 bases: TGCGCCAGCAGCCAGGGGGCGGGACAGAACTATGGCTACACCTTC. Protein: CASSQGAGQNYGYTF.

The rearrangement uses TRBV7-6 and TRBJ1-2; TRBD1 might be the D (6 bases). Germline loops: CDR1 SGHVS, CDR2 FNYEAQ. This CDR3 has 14 amino acids. Trimming stripped 7 bases from V and 8 bases from J, with 20 bases between. The chain's CDR3 is CASTNRGAIRGYTF. CDR3 nucleotides: TGTGCCAGCACCAACCGGGGGGCGATAAGGGGCTACACCTTC.

The table lists this clonotype with many counts. The chain combines TRBV7-2 with TRBJ1-1; D call uncertain. This CDR3 spans 14 amino acids. The V end lost 3 bases, the J end lost 6 bases, and 14 bases lay between the germline ends. Germline V gives CDR1 SGHTA, CDR2 FQGNSA. The CDR3 DNA sequence: TGTGCCAGCAGCTTCAGCGGCCAGAGGGCTGAAGCTTTCTTT. It encodes CASSFSGQRAEAFF.

This clonotype has a handful of counts. This chain uses TRBV6-1 with TRBJ2-3; TRBD2 aligns across 14 bases. This CDR3 contains 18 residues. Germline CDR1 is MNHNS and CDR2 is SASEGT. V was pared by 7 bases and J by 1 base, with 10 bases of the junction left unmatched. CDR3 in amino acids: CASIHGLAGGLRTDTQYF. The CDR3 nucleotides are TGTGCCAGCATCCACGGACTAGCGGGAGGACTGCGCACAGATACGCAGTATTTT.

The chain links TRBV6-2 or TRBV6-3 to TRBJ2-1, with D perhaps TRBD1 or TRBD2 (6 bases each). V lost 2 bases and J lost 12, with 20 bases in between. This CDR3 is 15 amino acids long. Germline lookup yields CDR1 MNHEY and CDR2 SVGEGT. The chain's CDR3 is CASSYRGARVRRQFF. CDR3 coding DNA: TGTGCCAGCAGTTACAGGGGGGCCAGGGTTCGTCGGCAGTTCTTC.

This clonotype was observed a single time. This rearrangement joins TRBV27 to TRBJ2-7; 8 positions match TRBD1. The V gene's germline CDR1 is MNHEY and CDR2 SMNVEV (reference sequence). V lost 8 bases, J lost 2 bases, and 8 bases stayed unmatched. CDR3 length: 14 residues. The CDR3 DNA is TGTGCCAGCGCGTCTCGGACAGGGCCCTACGAGCAGTACGTC. Translating gives CASASRTGPYEQYV.

J is TRBJ2-3 and V is TRBV7-3; 10 bases map to TRBD2. CDR3 size: 17 residues. The V gene's germline CDR1 is SGHTA and CDR2 FQGTGA. V trimming: 4 bases; J trimming: 3 bases; junction bases outside the gene matches: 10. As DNA, the CDR3 is TGTGCCAGCAGCTCGTACGGACTAGCGGCTCGGACAGATACGCAGTATTTT. This gives the protein CASSSYGLAARTDTQYF. Combining the CDR3 with reference TRBV7-3 and TRBJ2-3 gives the whole variable domain GAGVSQTPSNKVTEKGKYVELRCDPISGHTALYWYRQSLGQGPEFLIYFQGTGAADDSGLPNDRFFAVRPEGSVSTLKIQRTERGDSAVYLCASSSYGLAARTDTQYFGPGTRLTVL.